This T cell receptor beta chain was found in a study of cytomegalovirus exposure and HLA in healthy donors. Study in general: T cells numbering about 179 million yielded 100 million to 120 million unique TCR beta sequences in an earlier analysis. General study results and limits: Cytomegalovirus association was listed for 170 or so TCR beta chains.

As to this clone: Its antigen remains unidentified.

The PCR was carried out with 60 Vbeta primers and 13 Jbeta primers. This table comes from immunoSEQ multiplex PCR, and its TCRdb copy is limited to in-frame clones, with some not included. The table shows roughly 110,000 clones, with around 84% occurring only once. The CDR3 spans 15 residues. With 4 bases removed from V and 0 bases from J, the gap between germline ends came to 10 bases. Germline CDR1 reads KGHSH; CDR2 reads LQKENI. Input material: PBMCs. The TCR originated in a man aged 25 to 40 in good health and CMV-seropositive. This rearrangement joins TRBV18 to TRBJ1-3, with D maybe TRBD1 (5 bases). For the CDR3, the DNA is TGTGCCAGCTCACGGGGGGACTTCTCTGGAAACACCATATATTTT. It specifies CASSRGDFSGNTIYF.